These 4 T cell receptor beta chains were all obtained from the same sample, sequenced in a study of Graves' ophthalmopathy and Graves' hyperthyroidism. Scientists amplified the TCR beta CDR3 regions from RNA transcripts. Second-round multiplex PCR followed a first-round RT-PCR using HTBI primers. TCRdb processed the multiplex PCR reads anew with MiXCR; each CDR3 protein has one entry. This table holds about 410,000 distinct CDR3 sequences, about 16% found once. The sequenced sample was peripheral blood. The receptors come from a woman in her late teens or twenties with Graves' ophthalmopathy.

This clonotype occurred many times. V usage is TRBV6-2 or TRBV6-3 and J usage is TRBJ1-1; a possible D gene is TRBD1 (6 bases). CDR1 and CDR2 from the germline V gene are MNHEY and SVGEGT. Trimming pared 2 bases from V and 1 base from J, leaving 11 bases between. CDR3 length: 15 residues. This CDR3 is CASSYTYRANTEAFF. CDR3 nucleotide sequence: TGTGCCAGCAGTTACACATACAGGGCGAACACTGAAGCTTTCTTT.

In this sample, this clonotype turned up many times. The J gene is TRBJ1-6, the V gene TRBV11-2; 11 nucleotides line up with TRBD1. V lost 5 bases and J lost 5; bases outside the gene matches: 5. The CDR3 contains 16 residues. Germline CDR1 and CDR2: SGHAT and FQNNGV. The CDR3 sequence: CASSPPDRGHNSPLHF. DNA of the CDR3: TGTGCCAGCAGCCCCCCGGACAGGGGGCATAATTCACCCCTCCACTTT.

This clonotype was picked up many times. The rearrangement joins TRBV27 to TRBJ2-5; 7 nucleotides match TRBD1. Germline V gene sequence: CDR1 MNHEY, CDR2 SMNVEV (reference sequence). The CDR3 loop spans 13 amino acids. V was pared by 8 bases and J by 4 bases, with 7 bases of the junction left unmatched. CDR3 protein: CASAEQGRETQYF. The CDR3 DNA follows: TGTGCCAGCGCTGAACAGGGGCGAGAGACCCAGTACTTC.

On this clonotype itself: With a much larger clone just one base away, this may be a read error. The V and J genes are TRBV6-1 and TRBJ2-7; 13 positions agree with TRBD2. V lost 6 bases to trimming and J lost 5 bases; unmatched junction nucleotides: 7. CDR1 and CDR2 from the germline V gene are MNHNS and SASEGT. CDR3 length: 15 amino acids. In nucleotides, the CDR3 is TGTGCCAGCAGCCGAACTAGCGGGGGGGCCAACGAGCAGTACTTC. Translated: CASSRTSGGANEQYF.